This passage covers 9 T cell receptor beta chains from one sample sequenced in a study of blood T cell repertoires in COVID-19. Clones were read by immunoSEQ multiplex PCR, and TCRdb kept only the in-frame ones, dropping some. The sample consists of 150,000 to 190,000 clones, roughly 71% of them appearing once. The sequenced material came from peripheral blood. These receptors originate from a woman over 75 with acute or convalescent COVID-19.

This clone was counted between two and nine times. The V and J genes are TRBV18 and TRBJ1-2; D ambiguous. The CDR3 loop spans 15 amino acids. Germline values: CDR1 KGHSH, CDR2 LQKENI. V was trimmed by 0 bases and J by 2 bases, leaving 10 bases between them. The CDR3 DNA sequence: TGTGCCAGCTCACCACCGGTTTCTGAGAACTATGGCTACACCTTC. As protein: CASSPPVSENYGYTF.

The CDR3 is CASSALLAGERGTDTQYF. CDR3 bases: TGTGCCAGCAGCGCCCTCTTGGCGGGAGAACGTGGCACAGATACGCAGTATTTT. The chain employs TRBV2 and TRBJ2-3; 7 bases are a match to TRBD2. V lost 6 bases to trimming and J lost 1 base; unmatched junction nucleotides: 16. The CDR3 covers 18 residues. The germline gives CDR1 SNHLY, CDR2 FYNNEI.

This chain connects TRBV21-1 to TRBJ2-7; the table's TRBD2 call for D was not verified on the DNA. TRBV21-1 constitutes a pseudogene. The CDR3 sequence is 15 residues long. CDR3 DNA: TGTGCCAGCAGCAACGGTAGCGGTAGCTCCTACGAGCAGTACTTC. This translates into CASSNGSGSSYEQYF.

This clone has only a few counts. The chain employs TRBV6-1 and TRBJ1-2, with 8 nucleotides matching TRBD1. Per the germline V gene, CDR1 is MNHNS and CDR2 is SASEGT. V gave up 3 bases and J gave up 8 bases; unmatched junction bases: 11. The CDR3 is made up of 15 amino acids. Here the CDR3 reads CASSDRQGLMSGYTF. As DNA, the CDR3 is TGTGCCAGCAGTGACAGACAGGGGCTCATGAGCGGCTACACCTTC.

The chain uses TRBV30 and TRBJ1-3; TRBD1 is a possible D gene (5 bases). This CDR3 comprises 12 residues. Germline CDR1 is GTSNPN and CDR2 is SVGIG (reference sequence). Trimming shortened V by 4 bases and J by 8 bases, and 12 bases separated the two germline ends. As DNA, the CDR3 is TGTGCCTGGACTATACAGGAACACACCATATATTTT. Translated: CAWTIQEHTIYF.

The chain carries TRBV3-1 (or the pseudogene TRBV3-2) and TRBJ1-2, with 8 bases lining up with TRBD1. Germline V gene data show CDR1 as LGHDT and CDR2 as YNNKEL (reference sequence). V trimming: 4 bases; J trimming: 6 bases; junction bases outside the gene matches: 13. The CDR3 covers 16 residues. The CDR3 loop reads CASSPRGMTGVDGYTF. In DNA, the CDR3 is TGTGCCAGCAGCCCTCGCGGGATGACAGGGGTGGATGGCTACACCTTC.

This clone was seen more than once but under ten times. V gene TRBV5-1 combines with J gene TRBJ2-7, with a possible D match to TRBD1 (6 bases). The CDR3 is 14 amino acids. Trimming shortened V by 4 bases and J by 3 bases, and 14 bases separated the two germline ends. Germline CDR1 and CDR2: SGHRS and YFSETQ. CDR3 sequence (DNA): TGCGCCAGCAGCCTACAGGGAGATAGCTACGAGCAGTACTTC. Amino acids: CASSLQGDSYEQYF. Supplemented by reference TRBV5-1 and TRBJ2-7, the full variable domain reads KAGVTQTPRYLIKTRGQQVTLSCSPISGHRSVSWYQQTPGQGLQFLFEYFSETQRNKGNFPGRFSGRQFSNSRSEMNVSTLELGDSALYLCASSLQGDSYEQYFGPGTRLTVT.

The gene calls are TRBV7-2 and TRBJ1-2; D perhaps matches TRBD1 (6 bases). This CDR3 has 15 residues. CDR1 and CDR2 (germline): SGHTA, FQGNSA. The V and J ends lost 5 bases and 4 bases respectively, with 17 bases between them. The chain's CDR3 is CASSARPGQSYGYTF. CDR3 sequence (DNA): TGTGCCAGCAGCGCCCGCCCCGGACAGAGCTATGGCTACACCTTC.

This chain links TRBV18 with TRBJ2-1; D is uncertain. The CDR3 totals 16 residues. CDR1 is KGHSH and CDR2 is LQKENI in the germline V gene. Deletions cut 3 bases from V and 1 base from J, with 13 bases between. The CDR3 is CASSPRARSSYNEQFF. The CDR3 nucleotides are TGTGCCAGCTCACCCCGAGCTAGGAGTTCCTACAATGAGCAGTTCTTC.